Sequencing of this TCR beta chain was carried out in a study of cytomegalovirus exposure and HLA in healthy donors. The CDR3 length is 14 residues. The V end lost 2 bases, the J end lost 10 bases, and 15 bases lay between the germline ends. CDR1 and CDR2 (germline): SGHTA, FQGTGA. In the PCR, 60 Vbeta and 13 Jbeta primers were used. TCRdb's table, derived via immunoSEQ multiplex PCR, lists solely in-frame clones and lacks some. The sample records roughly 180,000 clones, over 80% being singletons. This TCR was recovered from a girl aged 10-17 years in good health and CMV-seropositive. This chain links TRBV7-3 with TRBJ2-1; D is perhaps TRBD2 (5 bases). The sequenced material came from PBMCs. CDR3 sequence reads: CASSLGGPMGEQFF. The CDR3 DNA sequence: TGTGCCAGCAGCTTAGGAGGCCCAATGGGGGAGCAGTTCTTC.